This TCR beta chain was identified in a study of T cells after yellow fever vaccination. J was trimmed by 3 bases and V by 6 bases; bases with no gene match: 7. The CDR3 runs to 13 residues. Germline-derived CDR1 and CDR2 are DFQATT and SNEGSKA (reference sequence). A process of 5'RACE template switching, which added a universal primer site and UMIs, was used to make TCR cDNA. One entry per CDR3 protein, called by TCRdb with MiXCR from the 5' RACE reads. The table has around 49,000 distinct CDR3 sequences, 6.8% seen once; the top ten hold approximately 16%. Study observations and caveats: A small share of clonotypes appeared in both CD4 and CD8 compartments. Post-booster reappearance was seen for most primary-vaccination clones (about 96% CD4, roughly 88% CD8).

This clonotype occurred many times. The TCR originated in a man aged 25 to 40 who received the YFV17D yellow fever vaccine. The chain combines TRBV20-1 with TRBJ2-7; 8 nucleotides line up with TRBD2. Sequenced here: CD8+ T cells not binding an NS4B(214-222) dextramer, sorted from PBMCs, sampled 45 days after the yellow fever booster vaccination. The CDR3 region has the DNA TGCAGTGCCACTCCCAGCGGGAGCTACGAGCAGTACTTC. As protein: CSATPSGSYEQYF.